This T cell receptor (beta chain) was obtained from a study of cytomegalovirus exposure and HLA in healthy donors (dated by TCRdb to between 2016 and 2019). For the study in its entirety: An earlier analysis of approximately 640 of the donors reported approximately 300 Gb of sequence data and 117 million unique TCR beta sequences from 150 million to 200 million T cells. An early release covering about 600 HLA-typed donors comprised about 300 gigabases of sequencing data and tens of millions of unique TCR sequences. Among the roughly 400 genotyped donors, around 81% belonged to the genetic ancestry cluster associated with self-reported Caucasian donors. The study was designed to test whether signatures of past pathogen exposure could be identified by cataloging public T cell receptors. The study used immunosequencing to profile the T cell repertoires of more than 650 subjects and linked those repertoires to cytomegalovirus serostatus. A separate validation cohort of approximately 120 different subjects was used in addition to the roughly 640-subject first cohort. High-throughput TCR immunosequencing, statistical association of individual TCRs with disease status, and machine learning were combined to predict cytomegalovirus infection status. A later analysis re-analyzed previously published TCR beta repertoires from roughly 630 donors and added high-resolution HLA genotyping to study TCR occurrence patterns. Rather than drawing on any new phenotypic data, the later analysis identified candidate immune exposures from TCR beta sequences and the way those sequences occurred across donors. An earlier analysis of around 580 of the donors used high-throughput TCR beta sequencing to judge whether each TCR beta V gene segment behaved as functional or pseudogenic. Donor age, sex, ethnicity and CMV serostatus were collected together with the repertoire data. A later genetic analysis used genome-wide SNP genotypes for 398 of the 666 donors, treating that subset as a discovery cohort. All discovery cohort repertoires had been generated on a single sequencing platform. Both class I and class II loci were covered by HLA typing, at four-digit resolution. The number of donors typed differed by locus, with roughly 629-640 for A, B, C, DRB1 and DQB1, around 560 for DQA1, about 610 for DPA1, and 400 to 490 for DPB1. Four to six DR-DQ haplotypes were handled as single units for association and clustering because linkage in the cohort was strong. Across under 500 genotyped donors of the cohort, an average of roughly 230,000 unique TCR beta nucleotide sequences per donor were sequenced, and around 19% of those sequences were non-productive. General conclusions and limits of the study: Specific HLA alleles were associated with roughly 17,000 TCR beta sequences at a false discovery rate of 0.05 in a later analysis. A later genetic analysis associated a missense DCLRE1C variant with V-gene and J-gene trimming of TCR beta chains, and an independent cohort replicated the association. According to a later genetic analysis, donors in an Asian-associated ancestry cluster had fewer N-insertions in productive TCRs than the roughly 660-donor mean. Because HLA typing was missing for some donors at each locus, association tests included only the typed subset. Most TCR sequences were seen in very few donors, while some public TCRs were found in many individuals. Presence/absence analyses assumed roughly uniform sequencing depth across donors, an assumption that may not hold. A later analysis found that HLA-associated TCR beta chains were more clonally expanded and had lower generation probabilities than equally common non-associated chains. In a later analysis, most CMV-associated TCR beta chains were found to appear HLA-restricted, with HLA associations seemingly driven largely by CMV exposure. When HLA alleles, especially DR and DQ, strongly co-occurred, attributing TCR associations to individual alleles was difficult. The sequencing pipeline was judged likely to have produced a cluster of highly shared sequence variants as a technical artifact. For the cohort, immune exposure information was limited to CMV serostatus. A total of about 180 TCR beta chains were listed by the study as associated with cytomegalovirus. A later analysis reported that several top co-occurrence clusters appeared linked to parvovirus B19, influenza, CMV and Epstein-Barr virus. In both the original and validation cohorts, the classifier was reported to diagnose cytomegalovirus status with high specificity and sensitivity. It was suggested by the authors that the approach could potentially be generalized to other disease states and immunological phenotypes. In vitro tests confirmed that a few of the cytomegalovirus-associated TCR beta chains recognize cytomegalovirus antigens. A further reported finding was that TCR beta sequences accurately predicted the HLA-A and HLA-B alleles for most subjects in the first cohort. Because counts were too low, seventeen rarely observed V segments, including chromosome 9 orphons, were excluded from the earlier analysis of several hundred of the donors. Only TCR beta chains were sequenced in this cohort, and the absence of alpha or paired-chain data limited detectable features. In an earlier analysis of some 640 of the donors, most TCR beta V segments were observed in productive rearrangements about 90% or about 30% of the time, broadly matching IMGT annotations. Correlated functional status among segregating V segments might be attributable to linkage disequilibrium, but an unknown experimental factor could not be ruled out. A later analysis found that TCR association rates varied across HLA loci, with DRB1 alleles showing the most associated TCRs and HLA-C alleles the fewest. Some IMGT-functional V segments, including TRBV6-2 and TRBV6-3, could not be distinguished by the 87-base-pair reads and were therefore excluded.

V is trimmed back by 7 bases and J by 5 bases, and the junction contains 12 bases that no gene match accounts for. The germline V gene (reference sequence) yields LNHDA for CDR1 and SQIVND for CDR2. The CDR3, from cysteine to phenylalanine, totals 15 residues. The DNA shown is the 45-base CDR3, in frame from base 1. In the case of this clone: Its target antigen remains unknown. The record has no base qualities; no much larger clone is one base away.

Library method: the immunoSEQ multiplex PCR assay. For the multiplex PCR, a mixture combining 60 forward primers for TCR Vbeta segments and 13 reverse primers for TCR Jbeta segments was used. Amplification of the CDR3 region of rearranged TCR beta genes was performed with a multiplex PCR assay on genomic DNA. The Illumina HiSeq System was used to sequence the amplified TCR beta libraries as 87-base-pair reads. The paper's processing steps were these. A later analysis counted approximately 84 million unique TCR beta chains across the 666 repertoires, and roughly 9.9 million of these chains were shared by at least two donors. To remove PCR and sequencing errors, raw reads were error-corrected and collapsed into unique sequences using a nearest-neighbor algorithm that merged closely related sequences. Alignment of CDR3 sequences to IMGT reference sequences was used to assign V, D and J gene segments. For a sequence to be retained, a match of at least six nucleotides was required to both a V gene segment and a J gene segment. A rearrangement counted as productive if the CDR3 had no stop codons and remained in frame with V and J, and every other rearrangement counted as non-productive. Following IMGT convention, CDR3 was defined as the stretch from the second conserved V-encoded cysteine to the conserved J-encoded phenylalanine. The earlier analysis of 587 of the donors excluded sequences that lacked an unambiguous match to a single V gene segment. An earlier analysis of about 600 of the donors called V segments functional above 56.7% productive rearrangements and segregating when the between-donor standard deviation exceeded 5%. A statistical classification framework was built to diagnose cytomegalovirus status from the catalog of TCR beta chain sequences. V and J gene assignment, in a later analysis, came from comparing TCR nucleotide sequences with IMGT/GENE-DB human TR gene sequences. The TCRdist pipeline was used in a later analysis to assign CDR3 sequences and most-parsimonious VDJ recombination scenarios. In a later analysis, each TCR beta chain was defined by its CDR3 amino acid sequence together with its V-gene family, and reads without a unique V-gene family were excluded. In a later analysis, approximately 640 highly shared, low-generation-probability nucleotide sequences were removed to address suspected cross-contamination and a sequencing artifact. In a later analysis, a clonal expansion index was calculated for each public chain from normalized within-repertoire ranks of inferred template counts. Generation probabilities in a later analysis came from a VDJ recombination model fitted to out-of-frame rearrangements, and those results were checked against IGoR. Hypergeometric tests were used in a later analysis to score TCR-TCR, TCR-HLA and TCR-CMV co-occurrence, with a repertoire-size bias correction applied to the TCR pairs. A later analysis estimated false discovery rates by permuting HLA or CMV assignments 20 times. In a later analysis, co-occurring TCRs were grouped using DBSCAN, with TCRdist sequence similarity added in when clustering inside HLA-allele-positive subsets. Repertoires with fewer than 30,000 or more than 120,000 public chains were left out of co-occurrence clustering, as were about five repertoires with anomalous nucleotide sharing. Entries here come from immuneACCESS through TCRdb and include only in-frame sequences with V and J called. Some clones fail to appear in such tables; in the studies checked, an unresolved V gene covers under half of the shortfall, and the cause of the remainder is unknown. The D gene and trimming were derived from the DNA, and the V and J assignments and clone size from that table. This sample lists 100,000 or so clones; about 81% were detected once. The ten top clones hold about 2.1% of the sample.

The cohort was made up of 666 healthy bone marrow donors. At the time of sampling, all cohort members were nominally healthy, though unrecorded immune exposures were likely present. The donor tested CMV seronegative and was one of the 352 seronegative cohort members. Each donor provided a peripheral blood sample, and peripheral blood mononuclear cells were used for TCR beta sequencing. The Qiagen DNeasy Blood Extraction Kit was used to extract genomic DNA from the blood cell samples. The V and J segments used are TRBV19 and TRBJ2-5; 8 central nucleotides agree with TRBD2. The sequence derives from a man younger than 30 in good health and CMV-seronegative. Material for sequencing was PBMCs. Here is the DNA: TGTGCCAGTAATGCCCTAGCGGGCGGCCAGGAGACCCAGTACTTC. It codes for CASNALAGGQETQYF.